A single T cell receptor beta chain is shown here with its context. The antigen is undetermined. CDR3 length: 16 residues. V dropped 0 bases and J dropped 4; count of bases not matched to a gene: 8. CDR1 is SGDLS and CDR2 is YYNGEE in the germline V gene. In the PCR, 60 Vbeta and 13 Jbeta primers were used. Repertoires were generated with immunoSEQ multiplex PCR, while TCRdb's copy carries only in-frame clones and drops some. The table includes nearly 65,000 clones, 73% detected once. These data come from a study of cytomegalovirus exposure and HLA in healthy donors. Study summary: Most donors, 70% to 85% of approximately 400 genotyped, fell in the Caucasian-associated ancestry cluster. Whole-study results and caveats: TCR beta sequences reportedly predicted most subjects' HLA-A and HLA-B alleles accurately. It was only CMV serostatus that was available as immune exposure information.

V and J are TRBV9 and TRBJ1-2; 8 bases are shared with TRBD1. Material: PBMCs. The sequence was obtained from a man aged 45 to 65 in good health and CMV-seronegative. Here the CDR3 DNA reads TGTGCCAGCAGCGTAGCTGAGACAGGGGCAGGCTATGGCTACACCTTC. Translation: CASSVAETGAGYGYTF.